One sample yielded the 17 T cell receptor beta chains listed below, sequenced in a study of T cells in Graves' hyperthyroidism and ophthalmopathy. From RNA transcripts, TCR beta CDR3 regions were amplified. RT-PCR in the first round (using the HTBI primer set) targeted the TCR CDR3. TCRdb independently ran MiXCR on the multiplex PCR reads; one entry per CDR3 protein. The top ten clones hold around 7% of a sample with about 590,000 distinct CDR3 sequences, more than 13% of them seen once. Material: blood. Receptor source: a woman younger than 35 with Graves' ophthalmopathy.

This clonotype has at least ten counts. The CDR3 region is CASSLGPSAGEQFF. In nucleotides, the CDR3 is TGTGCCAGCAGCTTAGGTCCTAGCGCGGGTGAGCAGTTCTTC. The chain links TRBV11-3 to TRBJ2-1, with D possibly matching TRBD2 (6 bases). V gave up 1 base and J gave up 9 bases, with 13 bases separating them. Germline V gene data show CDR1 as SGHNT and CDR2 as YENEEA. The CDR3 extends over 14 amino acids. Looking up the rest from reference TRBV11-3 and TRBJ2-1 gives the full variable domain: EAGVVQSPRYKIIEKKQPVAFWCNPISGHNTLYWYLQNLGQGPELLIRYENEEAVDDSQLPKDRFSAERLKGVDSTLKIQPAELGDSAVYLCASSLGPSAGEQFFGPGTRLTVL.

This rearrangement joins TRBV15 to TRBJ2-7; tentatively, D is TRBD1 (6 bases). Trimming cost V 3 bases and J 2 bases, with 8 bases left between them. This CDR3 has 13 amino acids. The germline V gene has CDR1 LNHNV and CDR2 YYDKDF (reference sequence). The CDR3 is CATSRGAAYEQYF. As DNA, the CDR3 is TGTGCCACCAGCAGGGGGGCGGCCTACGAGCAGTACTTC.

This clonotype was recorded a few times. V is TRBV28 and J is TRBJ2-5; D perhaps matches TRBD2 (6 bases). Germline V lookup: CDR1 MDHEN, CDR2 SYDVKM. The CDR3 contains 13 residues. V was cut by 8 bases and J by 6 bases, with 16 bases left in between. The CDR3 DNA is TGTGCCAGCCTAACGGGGGTTGGAAAGACCCAGTACTTC. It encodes CASLTGVGKTQYF.

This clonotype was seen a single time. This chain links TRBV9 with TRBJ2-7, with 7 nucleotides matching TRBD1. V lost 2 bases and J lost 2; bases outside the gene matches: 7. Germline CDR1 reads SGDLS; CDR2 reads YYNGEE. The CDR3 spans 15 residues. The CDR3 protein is CASSVTGQSTYEQYF. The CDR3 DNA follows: TGTGCCAGCAGCGTGACGGGACAGAGTACCTACGAGCAGTACTTC.

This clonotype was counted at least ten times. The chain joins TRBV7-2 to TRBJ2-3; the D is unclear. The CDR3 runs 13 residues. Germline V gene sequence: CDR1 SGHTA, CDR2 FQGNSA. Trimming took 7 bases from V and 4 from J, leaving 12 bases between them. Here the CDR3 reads CASNRGTADTQYF. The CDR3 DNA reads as TGTGCCAGCAACAGAGGAACGGCAGATACGCAGTATTTT.

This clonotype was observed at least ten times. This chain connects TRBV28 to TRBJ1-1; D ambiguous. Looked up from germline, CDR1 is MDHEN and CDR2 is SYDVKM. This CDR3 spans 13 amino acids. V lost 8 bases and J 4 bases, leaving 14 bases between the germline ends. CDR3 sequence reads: CASYAAGGTEAFF. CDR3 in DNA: TGTGCCAGCTATGCGGCGGGAGGCACTGAAGCTTTCTTT.

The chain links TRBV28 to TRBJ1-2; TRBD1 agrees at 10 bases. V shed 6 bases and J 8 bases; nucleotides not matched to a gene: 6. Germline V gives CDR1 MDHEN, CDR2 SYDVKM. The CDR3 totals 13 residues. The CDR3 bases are TGTGCCAGCAGGGCGGGACAGGGGAGCGGCTACACCTTC. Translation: CASRAGQGSGYTF.

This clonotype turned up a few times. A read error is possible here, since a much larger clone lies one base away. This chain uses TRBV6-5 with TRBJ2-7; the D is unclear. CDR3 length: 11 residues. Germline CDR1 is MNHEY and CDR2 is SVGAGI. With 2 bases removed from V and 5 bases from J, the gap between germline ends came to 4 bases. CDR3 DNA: TGTGCCAGCAGTTACAGGGACGAGCAGTACTTC. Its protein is CASSYRDEQYF.

DNA for the CDR3: TGCGCCAGCAGCTTCGGGAATCTCTACGAGCAGTACTTC. This gives the protein CASSFGNLYEQYF. The chain is built from TRBV5-1 and TRBJ2-7; D might be TRBD2 (5 bases). Germline V CDR1 and CDR2: SGHRS, YFSETQ. This CDR3 is 13 amino acids long. Deletions cut 2 bases from V and 3 bases from J, with 9 bases between.

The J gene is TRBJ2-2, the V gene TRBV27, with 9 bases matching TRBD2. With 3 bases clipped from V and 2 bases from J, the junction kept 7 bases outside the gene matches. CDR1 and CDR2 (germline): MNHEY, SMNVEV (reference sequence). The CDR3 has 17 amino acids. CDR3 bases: TGTGCCAGCAGTTTCGGTCTAGCGGGGTTTAACACCGGGGAGCTGTTTTTT. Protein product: CASSFGLAGFNTGELFF.

The CDR3 region has the DNA TGTGCCAGCAGTTCCGAGGGGAGGCCCTCCTACAATGAGCAGTTCTTC. It specifies CASSSEGRPSYNEQFF. The V and J genes are TRBV28 and TRBJ2-1, with D perhaps matching TRBD2 (6 bases). The CDR3 runs to 16 residues. The V and J ends lost 4 bases and 0 bases respectively, with 13 bases between them. CDR1 MDHEN and CDR2 SYDVKM come from the germline V gene.

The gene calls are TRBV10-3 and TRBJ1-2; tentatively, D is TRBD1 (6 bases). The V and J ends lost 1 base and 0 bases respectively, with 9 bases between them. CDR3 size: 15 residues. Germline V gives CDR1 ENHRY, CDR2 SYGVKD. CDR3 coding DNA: TGTGCCATCAGTGAGTTCAGACAGGCTAACTATGGCTACACCTTC. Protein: CAISEFRQANYGYTF.

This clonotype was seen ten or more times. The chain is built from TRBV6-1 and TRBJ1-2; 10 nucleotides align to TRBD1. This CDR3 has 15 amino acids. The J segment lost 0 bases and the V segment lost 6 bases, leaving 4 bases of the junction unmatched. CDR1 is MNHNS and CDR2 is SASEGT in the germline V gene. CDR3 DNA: TGTGCCAGCAGCGGGACAGGGGTCACTAACTATGGCTACACCTTC. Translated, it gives CASSGTGVTNYGYTF.

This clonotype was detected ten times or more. CDR3 loop: CATRGQGDTEAFF. CDR3 DNA: TGTGCCACCAGGGGACAGGGGGACACTGAAGCTTTCTTT. The chain has TRBV24-1 and TRBJ1-1; TRBD1 matches 11 bases. CDR3 size: 13 residues. Germline lookup yields CDR1 KGHDR and CDR2 SFDVKD. After removal of 7 bases from V and 3 bases from J, the junction contained 0 bases not matched to a gene.

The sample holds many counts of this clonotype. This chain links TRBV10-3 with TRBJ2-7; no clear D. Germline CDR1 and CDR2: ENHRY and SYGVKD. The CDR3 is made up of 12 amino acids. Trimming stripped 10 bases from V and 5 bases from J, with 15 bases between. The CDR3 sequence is CATETSGDEQYF. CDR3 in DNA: TGTGCCACGGAGACTTCTGGCGACGAGCAGTACTTC.

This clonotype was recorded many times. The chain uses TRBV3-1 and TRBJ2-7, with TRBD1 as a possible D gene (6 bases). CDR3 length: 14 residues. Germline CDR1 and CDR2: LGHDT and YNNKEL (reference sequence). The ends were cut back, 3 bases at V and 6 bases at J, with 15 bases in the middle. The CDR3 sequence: CASSHSTGNGEQYF. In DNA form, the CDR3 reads TGTGCCAGCAGCCATAGCACAGGGAACGGCGAGCAGTACTTC.

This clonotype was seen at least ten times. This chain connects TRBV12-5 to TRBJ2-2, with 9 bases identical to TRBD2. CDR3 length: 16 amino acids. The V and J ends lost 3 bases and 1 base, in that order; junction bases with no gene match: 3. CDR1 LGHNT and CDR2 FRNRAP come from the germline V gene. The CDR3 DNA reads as TGTGCTAGTGGTTTTCTACTAGCGGGGAACACCGGGGAGCTGTTTTTT. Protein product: CASGFLLAGNTGELFF.